This entry lists 2 T cell receptor beta chains sequenced from one sample in a study of shared clonotypes between healthy human individuals. The protocol was immunoSEQ multiplex PCR, while the TCRdb copy is restricted to in-frame clones and leaves out a portion. In the table there are millions of clones, around 94% of which are singletons. Sequenced input: naive CD4+ T cells sorted from blood. The subset denotes: CD45RA+ positively selected. All receptors come from a man aged 18 to 30 in good health.

This clone was picked up a small number of times. This rearrangement joins TRBV7-8 to TRBJ1-5, with D possibly TRBD1 on 5 matching bases. CDR1 and CDR2 from the germline V gene are SGHVS and FQNEAQ. Trimming stripped 7 bases from V and 6 bases from J, with 16 bases between. The CDR3 has 14 residues. The DNA for the CDR3 is TGTGCCAGCACCTCTATAGGGGCGGGTCAGCCCCAGCATTTT. Translation: CASTSIGAGQPQHF. Variable domain in full (rest from reference TRBV7-8 and TRBJ1-5): GAGVSQSPRYKVAKRGQDVALRCDPISGHVSLFWYQQALGQGPEFLTYFQNEAQLDKSGLPSDRFFAERPEGSVSTLKIQRTQQEDSAVYLCASTSIGAGQPQHFGDGTRLSIL.

The rearrangement joins TRBV10-3 to TRBJ2-3; maybe TRBD2 (5 bases). This CDR3 is 11 amino acids long. Trimming removed 8 bases at V and 5 bases at J, with 8 bases between. The germline V gene has CDR1 ENHRY and CDR2 SYGVKD. CDR3 nucleotides: TGTGCCATCCGGGAACAAGATACGCAGTATTTT. Encoded protein: CAIREQDTQYF.